Listed below are T cell receptor beta chains from one sample, sequenced in a study of T cell responses to AZD1222 COVID-19 vaccine. Sequenced by immunoSEQ multiplex PCR; TCRdb stores in-frame clones only, minus some. The sample consists of just under 150,000 clones, 89% of them appearing once. The sample here was peripheral blood, taken 28 days after the second AZD1222 dose. All receptors derive from an adult who received the AZD1222 COVID-19 vaccine. The CDR3 runs from the conserved cysteine through the conserved F or W. The D gene is left open where the match is weak. Clone sizes are given selectively: once, few, many, or a class where the clone is expanded.

D gene,clone size,CDR3 length,V gene,J gene,CDR3 DNA,CDR3 protein
NA,NA,14,TRBV6-6,TRBJ1-2,TGTGCCAGCAGCCCCGGACAGCTCAACTATGGCTACACCTTC,CASSPGQLNYGYTF
NA,NA,13,TRBV7-2,TRBJ1-5,TGTGCCAGTAGCCTGATTAGCAATCAGCCCCAGCATTTT,CASSLISNQPQHF
TRBD2,NA,16,TRBV7-3,TRBJ2-5,TGTGCCAGCAGCCAGGGTCAGGCGGGAGCGATGGAGACCCAGTACTTC,CASSQGQAGAMETQYF
NA,NA,15,TRBV24-1,TRBJ2-1,TGTGCCACCAGCACCGGGGTCAGCTCCTACAATGAGCAGTTCTTC,CATSTGVSSYNEQFF
NA,NA,15,TRBV3-1/TRBV3-2,TRBJ2-1,TGTGCCAGCAGAAAACCCGGGACCTCAAACAATGAGCAGTTCTTC,CASRKPGTSNNEQFF
TRBD1,NA,17,TRBV24-1,TRBJ1-5,TGTGCCACCAGTGATTTGCAAAGTAAGGGGGCTGGGCAGCCCCAGCATTTT,CATSDLQSKGAGQPQHF
NA,NA,13,TRBV7-6,TRBJ2-7,TGTGCCAGCAGCCCGGACAGCTCCTACGAGCAGTACTTC,CASSPDSSYEQYF
NA,NA,13,TRBV4-1,TRBJ2-7,TGCGCCAGCAGCCAGGGGCACGCCTACGAGCAGTACTTC,CASSQGHAYEQYF
NA,NA,12,TRBV6-2/TRBV6-3,TRBJ2-7,TGTGCCAGCAGCTTAGAGGGTTACGAGCAGTACTTC,CASSLEGYEQYF
NA,few,16,TRBV3-1/TRBV3-2,TRBJ2-4,TGTGCCAGCAGCCGAGAGTGTCCCATTTGCAAAAACATTCAGTACTTC,CASSRECPICKNIQYF
NA,NA,13,TRBV6-5,TRBJ2-3,TGTGCCAGCGTGGGGGAGGACACAGATACGCAGTATTTT,CASVGEDTDTQYF
NA,NA,15,TRBV24-1,TRBJ2-7,TGTGCCACCAGTCATGGCGGGGATTATTCCTACGAGCAGTACTTC,CATSHGGDYSYEQYF
NA,NA,16,TRBV7-9,TRBJ2-1,TGTGCCAGCAGCTTAGTAGCGACAACCCATATCGATGAGCAGTTCTTC,CASSLVATTHIDEQFF
TRBD2,NA,15,TRBV7-2,TRBJ2-7,TGTGCCAGCAGACTTGATAGCGGGAGCTCCTACGAGCAGTACTTC,CASRLDSGSSYEQYF
NA,NA,12,TRBV6-5,TRBJ1-1,TGTGCCAGCAGTCAGCAGAACACTGAAGCTTTCTTT,CASSQQNTEAFF
NA,NA,15,TRBV4-2,TRBJ1-6,TGTGCCAGCAGCCAAGTGGGTGGGGGCGATTCACCCCTCCACTTT,CASSQVGGGDSPLHF
NA,NA,16,TRBV6-2/TRBV6-3,TRBJ2-5,TGTGCCAGCAGTTACCCCGGGACACCGACCGGGGAGACCCAGTACTTC,CASSYPGTPTGETQYF
NA,NA,14,TRBV18,TRBJ2-5,TGTGCCAGCTCACCATTTGGGCAGCGAGAGACCCAGTACTTC,CASSPFGQRETQYF
TRBD1,NA,17,TRBV7-9,TRBJ1-3,TGTGCCAGCACCACGGGACAGGGGGTACTCTCTGGAAACACCATATATTTT,CASTTGQGVLSGNTIYF
NA,NA,14,TRBV2,TRBJ1-1,TGTGCCAGCAAACCCAACGAGCTAAACACTGAAGCTTTCTTT,CASKPNELNTEAFF
NA,NA,15,TRBV7-3,TRBJ1-3,TGTGCCAGCAGCTTAAACCCAGGGACTGGAAACACCATATATTTT,CASSLNPGTGNTIYF